Listed here are 22 T cell receptor beta chains from one sample, sequenced in a study of Graves' ophthalmopathy and Graves' hyperthyroidism. For repertoire sequencing, the TCR beta CDR3 regions were amplified from RNA transcripts. The first-round RT-PCR employed HTBI primers together with the Qiagen OneStep RT-PCR kit. A multiplex PCR was then performed as the second round. One entry per CDR3 protein results from TCRdb running MiXCR on the multiplex PCR reads. The repertoire includes almost 400,000 distinct CDR3 sequences, about 18% of them detected once, and roughly 1.5% sits in the top ten. Input material: peripheral blood. The receptors were sampled from a woman aged 18-29 years with Graves' ophthalmopathy.

This clonotype was seen at least ten times. This may arise from a read error, as a much more abundant clone is one base away. The chain joins TRBV6-5 to TRBJ1-1, with D possibly TRBD1 on 6 matching bases. The CDR3 runs 14 residues. Germline-derived CDR1 and CDR2 are MNHEY and SVGAGI. Trimming stripped 0 bases from V and 11 bases from J, with 16 bases between. The CDR3 protein is CASSYSGTSADAFF. CDR3 nucleotides: TGTGCCAGCAGTTACTCAGGGACATCGGCCGATGCTTTCTTT.

This clonotype was detected many times. V usage is TRBV13 and J usage is TRBJ2-7; tentatively, D is TRBD2 (6 bases). The germline V gene has CDR1 PRHDT and CDR2 FYEKMQ (reference sequence). This CDR3 has 15 amino acids. V lost 8 bases and J lost 6, with 23 bases in between. The CDR3 region has the DNA TGTGCCAGCTCCCCGGAGGGGCGCCTTGGATCCGAGCAGTACTTC. Its translation is CASSPEGRLGSEQYF.

At least ten counts were recorded for this clonotype. The chain has TRBV10-3 and TRBJ1-1, with D possibly matching TRBD1 (5 bases). CDR1 is ENHRY, CDR2 SYGVKD, per germline. This CDR3 has 15 residues. V was trimmed by 0 bases and J by 1 base, leaving 9 bases between them. The CDR3 region has the DNA TGTGCCATCAGTGAGTCCGGCAGGGCGAACACTGAAGCTTTCTTT. Amino acid sequence: CAISESGRANTEAFF.

CDR3 DNA: TGTGCCAGTAGTATCTCGCGACAGACGTGGTACGAGCAGTACTTC. Protein product: CASSISRQTWYEQYF. The gene calls are TRBV19 and TRBJ2-7, with a possible D match to TRBD1 (5 bases). CDR3 length equals 15 residues. Trimming left V 3 bases short and J 4 bases short, with 16 bases between. Germline CDR1 LNHDA, CDR2 SQIVND (reference sequence).

This clonotype was recorded many times. The rearrangement joins TRBV7-3 to TRBJ2-2, with D unclear. Germline-derived CDR1 and CDR2 are SGHTA and FQGTGA. This CDR3 spans 15 amino acids. Trimming removed 1 base from V and 4 bases from J, with 10 bases in between. The CDR3 nucleotides read TGTGCCAGCAGCTTAAGAAGGGTTGGCACCGGGGAGCTGTTTTTT. Residues: CASSLRRVGTGELFF.

This clonotype was observed many times. The V call is TRBV18, the J call TRBJ2-7; tentative D call: TRBD1 (6 bases). Germline V lookup: CDR1 KGHSH, CDR2 LQKENI. This CDR3 contains 14 residues. Trimming left V 2 bases short and J 3 bases short, with 11 bases between. The CDR3 region has the DNA TGTGCCAGCTCACCAAGACAGGACTTCTACGAGCAGTACTTC. Translation: CASSPRQDFYEQYF.

This chain links TRBV6-5 with TRBJ1-2, with 12 bases lining up with TRBD1. The J segment lost 5 bases and the V segment lost 4 bases, leaving 5 bases of the junction unmatched. This CDR3 spans 15 amino acids. Germline-derived CDR1 and CDR2 are MNHEY and SVGAGI. CDR3 DNA sequence: TGTGCCAGCAGTTGGCGGGACAGGGGGCGTTATGGCTACACCTTC. Translation: CASSWRDRGRYGYTF.

This clonotype was seen repeatedly, ten times or more. CDR3: CASSLQGDNQPQHF. The DNA of the CDR3 is TGTGCCAGCAGTTTGCAGGGCGACAATCAGCCCCAGCATTTT. The chain carries TRBV6-2 or TRBV6-3 and TRBJ1-5; D possibly corresponds to TRBD1 (5 bases). V was cut by 4 bases and J by 3 bases, with 10 bases left in between. The CDR3 spans 14 residues. CDR1 and CDR2 (germline): MNHEY, SVGEGT.

The chain has TRBV7-8 and TRBJ1-1; no clear D gene. V was cut by 6 bases and J by 1 base, with 9 bases left in between. The V gene's germline CDR1 is SGHVS and CDR2 FQNEAQ. The length of the CDR3 is 13 residues. CDR3 region: CASRIQPNTEAFF. DNA of the CDR3: TGTGCCAGCAGGATCCAACCGAACACTGAAGCTTTCTTT.

This clonotype was detected many times. The chain has TRBV20-1 and TRBJ1-2, with D tentatively TRBD1 (6 bases). V was trimmed by 5 bases and J by 5 bases, leaving 21 bases between them. Germline CDR1 is DFQATT and CDR2 is SNEGSKA (reference sequence). CDR3 size: 15 residues. The CDR3 sequence is CSASMGGAEVYGYTF. For the CDR3, the DNA is TGCAGTGCTTCCATGGGGGGGGCCGAAGTGTATGGCTACACCTTC.

This clonotype was seen many times. DNA for the CDR3: TGTGCCAGCAGCTCCGGGACAGGGGGGTATGGCGAGCAGTACTTC. This translates into CASSSGTGGYGEQYF. V and J are TRBV7-2 and TRBJ2-7; 11 bases agree with TRBD1. Trimming cost V 4 bases and J 6 bases; bases outside gene matches: 8. This CDR3 spans 15 amino acids. CDR1 and CDR2 (germline): SGHTA, FQGNSA. The full variable domain, with the rest looked up from reference TRBV7-2 and TRBJ2-7, is GAGVSQSPSNKVTEKGKDVELRCDPISGHTALYWYRQSLGQGLEFLIYFQGNSAPDKSGLPSDRFSAERTGGSVSTLTIQRTQQEDSAVYLCASSSGTGGYGEQYFGPGTRLTVT.

This clonotype was picked up many times. The chain's CDR3 is CASSLAQCNQPQHF. The CDR3 DNA reads as TGTGCCAGCAGCTTAGCACAGTGCAATCAGCCCCAGCATTTT. The chain carries TRBV11-3 and TRBJ1-5; D gene ambiguous. V gave up 1 base and J gave up 2 bases, with 6 bases separating them. The CDR3 has 14 amino acids. Germline V lookup: CDR1 SGHNT, CDR2 YENEEA.

This clonotype appeared many times. This chain uses TRBV19 with TRBJ1-5; D gene uncertain. The ends were cut back, 2 bases at V and 7 bases at J, with 18 bases in the middle. CDR1 and CDR2 from the germline V gene are LNHDA and SQIVND (reference sequence). This CDR3 spans 16 amino acids. This CDR3 is CASSIHGRLGGQPQHF. The CDR3 DNA reads as TGTGCCAGTAGTATACATGGGAGGCTGGGCGGGCAGCCCCAGCATTTT.

Ten or more counts support this clonotype. This chain uses TRBV18 with TRBJ1-5, with a weak D call TRBD1 (6 bases). V was shortened by 3 bases and J by 3 bases, with 12 bases between the two germline ends. The CDR3 loop spans 15 amino acids. Germline values: CDR1 KGHSH, CDR2 LQKENI. CDR3 sequence: CASSPSRQVNQPQHF. The CDR3 DNA reads as TGTGCCAGCTCACCTTCCCGACAGGTCAATCAGCCCCAGCATTTT.

This clonotype was recorded at least ten times. The CDR3 coding sequence is TGTGCCAGCAGTCCACAGGGGAGAGCTAACTATGGCTACACCTTC. This codes for CASSPQGRANYGYTF. The chain recombines TRBV6-5 with TRBJ1-2, with 7 bases lining up with TRBD1. The CDR3 contains 15 residues. In germline, CDR1 is MNHEY, CDR2 SVGAGI. Trimming removed 5 bases from V and 0 bases from J; junction bases left unmatched: 6.

Ten or more counts support this clonotype. This chain links TRBV10-1 with TRBJ1-1; 8 bases are shared with TRBD1. Germline V CDR1 and CDR2: WNHNN, SYGVQD (reference sequence). After removal of 0 bases from V and 4 bases from J, the junction contained 7 bases not matched to a gene. This CDR3 contains 16 residues. CDR3 nucleotide sequence: TGCGCCAGCAGTGAGTCGTTCGACAGGGGTGTCACTGAAGCTTTCTTT. This translates into CASSESFDRGVTEAFF.

There are many counts of this clonotype. The chain uses TRBV5-6 and TRBJ1-5; D is possibly TRBD1 (6 bases). CDR3 size: 14 residues. Trimming removed 4 bases at V and 6 bases at J, with 14 bases between. Germline CDR1 and CDR2: SGHDT and YYEEEE. CDR3: CASSNGGAVQPQHF. CDR3 nucleotides: TGTGCCAGCAGCAACGGGGGCGCGGTTCAGCCCCAGCATTTT.

This clonotype was counted many times. The chain combines TRBV20-1 with TRBJ1-1; unclear D gene. This CDR3 is built from 12 residues. With 1 base removed from V and 10 bases from J, the gap between germline ends came to 13 bases. Germline V gene sequence: CDR1 DFQATT, CDR2 SNEGSKA (reference sequence). The CDR3 DNA follows: TGCAGTGCTAGAGCCGGAGGGTCTGGAGCTTTCTTT. Translating gives CSARAGGSGAFF.

This clonotype was observed once. The V call is TRBV6-1, the J call TRBJ1-6; D unclear. Germline assignment: CDR1 MNHNS and CDR2 SASEGT. V was clipped by 7 bases and J by 3 bases, with 13 bases between them. This CDR3 spans 15 amino acids. CDR3 DNA: TGTGCCAGCACCAACGAGAAATTCTATAATTCACCCCTCCACTTT. Translating gives CASTNEKFYNSPLHF.

This clonotype has at least ten counts. The J gene is TRBJ2-4, the V gene TRBV18, with D maybe TRBD2 (6 bases). Per germline, CDR1 KGHSH and CDR2 LQKENI. The CDR3 runs 13 residues. Trimming removed 2 bases at V and 7 bases at J, with 9 bases between. The CDR3 spells CASSPGRHNIQYF. In nucleotides, the CDR3 is TGTGCCAGCTCACCAGGGAGGCACAACATTCAGTACTTC.

This clonotype was counted at least ten times. J is TRBJ1-2 and V is TRBV7-8; D is uncertain. Germline CDR1 is SGHVS and CDR2 is FQNEAQ. Between the trimmed V and J ends, which lost 10 bases and 8 bases, there was a span of 14 bases. The CDR3 has 11 amino acids. CDR3 protein: CATKIIEGYTF. DNA of the CDR3: TGTGCCACCAAAATAATCGAGGGCTACACCTTC.

Many counts were recorded for this clonotype. CDR3 sequence reads: CASSGGSQTQYF. CDR3 nucleotides: TGTGCCAGCAGCGGAGGTAGTCAGACCCAGTACTTC. The V gene is TRBV6-5, the J gene TRBJ2-5; tentative D call: TRBD2 (5 bases). Per germline, CDR1 MNHEY and CDR2 SVGAGI. With 6 bases removed from V and 6 bases from J, the gap between germline ends came to 11 bases. The CDR3 has 12 amino acids.